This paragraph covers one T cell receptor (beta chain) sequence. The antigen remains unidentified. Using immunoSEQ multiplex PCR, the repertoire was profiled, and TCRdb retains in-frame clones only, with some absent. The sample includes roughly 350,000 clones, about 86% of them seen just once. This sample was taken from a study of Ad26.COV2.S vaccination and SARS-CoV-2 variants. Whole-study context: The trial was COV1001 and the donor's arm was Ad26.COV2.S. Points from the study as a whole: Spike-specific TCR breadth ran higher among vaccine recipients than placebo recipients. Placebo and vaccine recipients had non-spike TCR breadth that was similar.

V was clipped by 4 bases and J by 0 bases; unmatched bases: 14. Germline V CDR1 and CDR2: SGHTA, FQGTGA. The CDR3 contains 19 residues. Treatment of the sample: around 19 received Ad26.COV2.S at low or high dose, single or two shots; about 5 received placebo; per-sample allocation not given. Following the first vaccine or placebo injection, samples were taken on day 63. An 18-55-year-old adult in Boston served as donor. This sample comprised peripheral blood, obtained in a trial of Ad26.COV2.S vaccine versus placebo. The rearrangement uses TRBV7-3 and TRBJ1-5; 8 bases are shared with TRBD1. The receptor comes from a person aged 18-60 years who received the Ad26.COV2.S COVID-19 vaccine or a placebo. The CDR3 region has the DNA TGTGCCAGCAGCTCCTTAAGAACAGGGGGGCCGTATAGCAATCAGCCCCAGCATTTT. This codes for CASSSLRTGGPYSNQPQHF.